A single sample gave rise to the 32 T cell receptor beta chains below, sequenced in a study of blood T cells in healthy people across ages. A J-beta primer mix and a sample-barcoded 5' primer were used in a second PCR of roughly 6 to 11 cycles. TCRdb re-analysed the 5' RACE reads in MiXCR, keeping a single row per CDR3 protein. Of roughly 730,000 distinct CDR3 sequences detected, roughly three fifths appear once; the ten largest clones hold roughly 25%. The material sequenced was blood. These receptors came from a man aged 35 to 55 in good health.

This clonotype appeared a few times. The J gene is TRBJ2-4, the V gene TRBV27; a possible D gene is TRBD1 (6 bases). The J call may not be correct, given that the DNA end is closer to TRBJ2-7. This CDR3 has 13 residues. The germline V gene has CDR1 MNHEY and CDR2 SMNVEV (reference sequence). As DNA, the CDR3 is TGTGCCAGCGCACAGGGAGAACCCTACGAGCAGTACTTC. Its translation is CASAQGEPYEQYF.

The rearrangement joins TRBV4-2 to TRBJ2-5; 9 bases are a match to TRBD2. Germline CDR1 and CDR2: LGHNA and YNFKEQ. The CDR3 totals 14 residues. V shed 1 base and J 3 bases; nucleotides not matched to a gene: 0. The CDR3 protein is CASSQGLAEETQYF. The CDR3 nucleotides read TGTGCCAGCAGCCAAGGACTAGCGGAAGAGACCCAGTACTTC.

In its sample, this clonotype was seen a few times. V usage is TRBV7-3 and J usage is TRBJ2-7; D remains ambiguous. This CDR3 is 13 amino acids long. Trimming removed 2 bases at V and 4 bases at J, with 9 bases between. Germline CDR1 reads SGHTA; CDR2 reads FQGTGA. The CDR3 DNA is TGTGCCAGCAGCTTATGGGGTGAATACGAGCAGTACTTC. Encoded protein: CASSLWGEYEQYF.

This clonotype was seen ten or more times. The CDR3 coding sequence is TGTGCCAGCAGTAGGGGGAGCGGGGATGAGTTCTTC. This encodes CASSRGSGDEFF. The chain carries TRBV28 and TRBJ2-1, with D perhaps matching TRBD2 (7 bases). The CDR3 covers 12 residues. Germline CDR1 reads MDHEN; CDR2 reads SYDVKM. Deletions cut 5 bases from V and 14 bases from J, with 16 bases between.

The CDR3 here is CASSLAGAGKTQYF. The CDR3 DNA is TGTGCCAGCAGCTTGGCAGGGGCGGGAAAGACCCAGTACTTC. This chain links TRBV5-5 with TRBJ2-5; D tentatively reads TRBD1 or TRBD2 (6 bases each). The CDR3 is 14 amino acids. With 0 bases removed from V and 6 bases from J, the gap between germline ends came to 12 bases. CDR1 and CDR2 (germline): SGHKS, YYEKEE (reference sequence).

This clonotype was detected ten times or more. The rearrangement joins TRBV29-1 to TRBJ2-1; D is undetermined. TRBJ2-7 explains the end of the DNA better; the J call may be wrong. CDR3 length: 15 amino acids. Germline CDR1 SQVTM, CDR2 ANQGSEA. CDR3 DNA sequence: TGCAGCGTTGAAATTTGGGATAGCTCCTACAATGAGCAGTACTTC. It is translated as CSVEIWDSSYNEQYF.

This clonotype has a handful of counts. In nucleotides, the CDR3 is TGTGCCAGCAGTTTTAACTACAATGAGCAGTTCTTC. As protein: CASSFNYNEQFF. The chain joins TRBV12-3 or TRBV12-4 to TRBJ2-1; no reliable D call. The V gene lost 3 bases and the J gene lost 3 bases, with 3 bases spanning the gap. This CDR3 is built from 12 residues.

The chain recombines TRBV3-1 with TRBJ2-5; perhaps D is TRBD1 or TRBD2 (5 bases each). The ends were cut back, 0 bases at V and 5 bases at J, with 13 bases in the middle. The CDR3 runs 15 residues. Germline CDR1 and CDR2: LGHDT and YNNKEL (reference sequence). The CDR3 loop reads CASSQDPVGEETQYF. CDR3 nucleotides: TGTGCCAGCAGCCAAGATCCCGTAGGGGAGGAGACCCAGTACTTC.

This clonotype appeared a few times. The chain is built from TRBV12-3 or TRBV12-4 and TRBJ2-3, with a weak D call TRBD2 (6 bases). This CDR3 has 15 residues. V lost 9 bases to trimming and J lost 1 base, with 17 bases between them. Here the CDR3 reads CASSPPEGRTDTQYF. In DNA form, the CDR3 reads TGTGCCAGTTCACCTCCGGAGGGCCGCACAGATACGCAGTATTTT.

The sample holds a few counts of this clonotype. The rearrangement links TRBV7-9 to TRBJ2-3; D unclear. CDR3 length equals 12 residues. The germline V and J ends were trimmed by 5 bases and 7 bases, with 10 bases remaining between them. Germline V lookup: CDR1 SEHNR, CDR2 FQNEAQ (reference sequence). The CDR3 protein is CASSQDPNTQYF. CDR3 DNA: TGTGCCAGCAGCCAAGATCCTAATACGCAGTATTTT.

The V gene is TRBV7-9, the J gene TRBJ2-7; 7 nucleotides match TRBD1. CDR3 length: 15 amino acids. CDR1 is SEHNR and CDR2 is FQNEAQ in the germline V gene (reference sequence). V lost 3 bases and J lost 0; bases outside the gene matches: 5. CDR3 nucleotides: TGTGCCAGCAGCTTCGACAGGGCCCCCTCCTACGAGCAGTACTTC. This encodes CASSFDRAPSYEQYF.

This clonotype was seen a single time. An end of the junction differs from the germline gene, which may be a read error. J is TRBJ2-3 and V is TRBV7-9; no clear D. The CDR3 loop spans 12 amino acids. From germline, CDR1 is SEHNR and CDR2 FQNEAQ (reference sequence). CDR3 sequence: CSSSSTPPSQYF. The DNA of the CDR3 is TGTTCCAGCAGCTCGACACCGCCGTCGCAGTATTTT.

Comment on this clonotype: It may be a read error: a sequence one base away is much more abundant. The chain employs TRBV20-1 and TRBJ2-5; 7 bases are a match to TRBD1. This CDR3 is 15 amino acids long. Per germline, CDR1 DFQATT and CDR2 SNEGSKA (reference sequence). The junction had 19 bases not matched to a gene; V was cut back by 4 bases and J by 11 bases. CDR3 sequence reads: CSATFIRDRGNEQYF. For the CDR3, the DNA is TGCAGTGCTACATTCATTCGGGACAGAGGGAATGAGCAGTACTTC.

The chain couples TRBV2 to TRBJ2-1; TRBD2 aligns across 11 bases. The germline gives CDR1 SNHLY, CDR2 FYNNEI. Trimming cost V 6 bases and J 4 bases; bases outside gene matches: 5. The CDR3 totals 15 residues. In DNA, the CDR3 is TGTGCCAGCAGGCCGACTAGCGGGACTTACAATGAGCAGTTCTTC. It codes for CASRPTSGTYNEQFF.

The chain recombines TRBV20-1 with TRBJ2-5; 9 nucleotides agree with TRBD2. The CDR3 totals 15 residues. V was clipped by 6 bases and J by 0 bases; unmatched bases: 8. Germline V gene sequence: CDR1 DFQATT, CDR2 SNEGSKA (reference sequence). In DNA, the CDR3 is TGCAGTGCGGATGGCCTAGCGGGGTACCAAGAGACCCAGTACTTC. Translation gives CSADGLAGYQETQYF.

This clonotype was counted only a few times. V is TRBV4-3 and J is TRBJ2-1; D uncertain. The CDR3 has 13 amino acids. The germline CDR1 and CDR2 sequences are LGHNA and YSLEER. V lost 0 bases and J 5 bases, leaving 5 bases between the germline ends. The CDR3, as DNA: TGCGCCAGCAGCCAAGAAATTGACAATGAGCAGTTCTTC. It yields the protein CASSQEIDNEQFF.

This chain links TRBV29-1 with TRBJ2-5; a weak D match, TRBD2 (5 bases). Judging by the DNA end, TRBJ2-7 fits better; the J call may be wrong. The CDR3 consists of 14 residues. Germline CDR1 reads SQVTM; CDR2 reads ANQGSEA. CDR3 coding DNA: TGCAGCGTTGAAATAGAGGGAATGGGGTACGAGCAGTACTTC. It codes for CSVEIEGMGYEQYF.

CDR3 amino acids: CASSHLWEREETQYF. CDR3 nucleotide sequence: TGTGCCAGCAGCCACCTCTGGGAACGGGAAGAGACCCAGTACTTC. This chain joins TRBV13 and TRBJ2-7; no clear D. The tail of the sequence fits TRBJ2-5 better, so the J call may be wrong. Per the germline V gene, CDR1 is PRHDT and CDR2 is FYEKMQ (reference sequence). This CDR3 has 15 residues.

The chain uses TRBV5-6 and TRBJ2-1; D may be TRBD2 (6 bases). The V end was cut by 2 bases, the J end by 9 bases, with 12 bases between. Germline CDR1 SGHDT, CDR2 YYEEEE. The CDR3 runs 13 residues. For the CDR3, the DNA is TGTGCCAGCAGCTTATGGCGGGGAACTGAGCAGTTCTTC. Translating gives CASSLWRGTEQFF.

The chain couples TRBV7-3 to TRBJ2-1, with 11 bases matching TRBD2. Germline V gene lookup returns CDR1 SGHTA and CDR2 FQGTGA. The CDR3 has 17 amino acids. Trimming took 5 bases from V and 7 from J; bases not matched to a gene: 13. The CDR3 loop is CASSPKGLAGGPNEQFF. The CDR3, as DNA: TGTGCCAGCAGCCCGAAAGGTTTAGCGGGAGGGCCAAATGAGCAGTTCTTC. The variable domain in full, with the rest retrieved from reference TRBV7-3 and TRBJ2-1, is GAGVSQTPSNKVTEKGKYVELRCDPISGHTALYWYRQSLGQGPEFLIYFQGTGAADDSGLPNDRFFAVRPEGSVSTLKIQRTERGDSAVYLCASSPKGLAGGPNEQFFGPGTRLTVL.

This chain connects TRBV5-1 to TRBJ2-3, with unresolved D. Trimming stripped 3 bases from V and 1 base from J, with 15 bases between. CDR3 size: 16 residues. From germline, CDR1 is SGHRS and CDR2 YFSETQ. CDR3 nucleotide sequence: TGCGCCAGCAGCTCCGACGGCAGGTCACGCACAGATACGCAGTATTTT. It yields the protein CASSSDGRSRTDTQYF.

The chain employs TRBV6-5 and TRBJ2-1, with D maybe TRBD1 (5 bases). The CDR3 consists of 13 residues. Germline V CDR1 and CDR2: MNHEY, SVGAGI. Trimming left V 2 bases short and J 10 bases short, with 12 bases between. CDR3 residues: CASSYVGAQEQFF. DNA of the CDR3: TGTGCCAGCAGTTACGTAGGGGCCCAAGAGCAGTTCTTC.

The chain links TRBV5-1 to TRBJ2-7, with 14 bases matching TRBD2. CDR3 size: 18 residues. V was clipped by 0 bases and J by 7 bases; unmatched bases: 12. The germline V gene encodes CDR1 SGHRS and CDR2 YFSETQ. CDR3 nucleotide sequence: TGCGCCAGCAGCTTGGGACTAGCGGGAGGGCCTTCCTACAATGAGCAGTACTTC. Its protein is CASSLGLAGGPSYNEQYF.

The V and J genes are TRBV20-1 and TRBJ2-5; weak D call: TRBD2 (5 bases). This CDR3 region has 14 residues. The V end was cut by 5 bases, the J end by 4 bases, with 17 bases between. The germline V gene encodes CDR1 DFQATT and CDR2 SNEGSKA (reference sequence). CDR3 bases: TGCAGTGCTGGAGTGGGCCGGGAAGTAGAGACCCAGTACTTC. The encoded protein is CSAGVGREVETQYF.

The gene calls are TRBV7-2 and TRBJ2-7; TRBD2 aligns across 14 bases. The germline V gene encodes CDR1 SGHTA and CDR2 FQGNSA. Unmatched junction bases numbered 13, after V lost 5 bases and J lost 4 bases. This CDR3 is built from 18 residues. In DNA form, the CDR3 reads TGTGCCAGCAGCCCTCACAGGACTAGCGGGAGGAGGCGGTACGAGCAGTACTTC. Residues: CASSPHRTSGRRRYEQYF.

This rearrangement joins TRBV7-2 to TRBJ2-1, with TRBD2 matching over 10 bases. CDR1 SGHTA and CDR2 FQGNSA come from the germline V gene. V was pared by 5 bases and J by 9 bases, with 7 bases of the junction left unmatched. The CDR3 contains 14 residues. The CDR3 nucleotides are TGTGCCAGCAGCCCAGCGGGAGGGCGGAGTGAGCAGTTCTTC. Translating gives CASSPAGGRSEQFF.

The chain carries TRBV29-1 and TRBJ2-3; D gene uncertain. Germline CDR1 is SQVTM and CDR2 is ANQGSEA. The V gene lost 7 bases and the J gene lost 4 bases, with 15 bases spanning the gap. CDR3 length equals 13 residues. This CDR3 is CSADREISDTQYF. In nucleotides, the CDR3 is TGCAGCGCCGATAGAGAGATATCAGATACGCAGTATTTT.

J is TRBJ1-4 and V is TRBV24-1; maybe TRBD1 (5 bases). V was clipped by 5 bases and J by 0 bases, with 21 bases between them. Germline V gives CDR1 KGHDR, CDR2 SFDVKD. CDR3 size: 19 residues. CDR3 DNA sequence: TGTGCCACCAGTGTCCTCCTTCAGGGTTTAAGATCAACTAATGAAAAACTGTTTTTT. It encodes CATSVLLQGLRSTNEKLFF.

The gene calls are TRBV9 and TRBJ2-5; 7 bases agree with TRBD2. V lost 3 bases to trimming and J lost 3 bases; unmatched junction nucleotides: 14. The CDR3 consists of 17 residues. Germline values: CDR1 SGDLS, CDR2 YYNGEE. This CDR3 reads CASSESPSASGEETQYF. DNA for the CDR3: TGTGCCAGCAGCGAAAGCCCCTCGGCTAGCGGAGAAGAGACCCAGTACTTC.

The gene calls are TRBV10-3 and TRBJ2-1; the match to TRBD2 covers 9 bases. With V trimmed by 6 bases and J by 5 bases, 2 bases remained unmatched. The CDR3 has 13 residues. Germline V lookup: CDR1 ENHRY, CDR2 SYGVKD. CDR3 loop: CAIRASGNNEQFF. In DNA, the CDR3 is TGTGCCATCAGGGCTAGCGGGAACAATGAGCAGTTCTTC.

In regard to this clonotype: One end of the junction fails to match germline, which may point to a read error. The gene calls are TRBV7-3 and TRBJ2-3; 14 bases align to TRBD2. CDR3 length equals 18 residues. Germline lookup yields CDR1 SGHTA and CDR2 FQGTGA. CDR3 DNA sequence: TGTACCAGCAGCCTCGGGACTAGCGGGGGCCCTAGCACAGATACGCAGTATTTT. It translates to CTSSLGTSGGPSTDTQYF.

There are a few counts of this clonotype. The chain carries TRBV10-3 and TRBJ2-6; weak D call: TRBD1 (6 bases). This CDR3 has 16 residues. With 8 bases removed from V and 4 bases from J, the gap between germline ends came to 18 bases. Looked up from germline, CDR1 is ENHRY and CDR2 is SYGVKD. The CDR3 loop reads CAIPTRSGVGANVLTF. The CDR3 nucleotides are TGTGCCATCCCGACCCGCTCAGGGGTCGGGGCCAACGTCCTGACTTTC.